A selection of T cell receptor beta chains follows, all from one sample in a study of CD8+CD57+ T cells in acquired aplastic anemia. TCRdb passed the reads through MiXCR, listing each CDR3 protein once. The sample has 150,000 to 200,000 distinct CDR3 sequences; approximately 40% are singletons. Sequencing was done on a sample of sorted CD4+, CD8+, or CD8+CD57+ T cells (not recorded which) from PBMCs. These receptors were collected from a human donor in good health. CDR3s include the opening cysteine and the closing phenylalanine or tryptophan. A D gene is named only where the DNA matches it firmly. Clone size, where shown, is once, few, many, or a class for clones that have expanded.

V	D	J	size	CDR3	DNA
TRBV18	.	TRBJ2-7	.	CASSGQATPYEQYF	TGTGCCAGCTCAGGCCAGGCAACTCCCTACGAGCAGTACTTC
TRBV4-1	.	TRBJ2-1	many	CASSQRDLSSYNEQFF	TGCGCCAGCAGCCAACGGGACTTAAGCTCCTACAATGAGCAGTTCTTC
TRBV5-1	.	TRBJ2-5	.	CASSSAWTGRETQYF	TGCGCCAGCAGCTCCGCCTGGACGGGGAGGGAGACCCAGTACTTC
TRBV3-1	TRBD1	TRBJ1-6	many	CASSPKGTGNSPLHF	TGTGCCAGCAGCCCGAAGGGGACAGGGAATTCACCCCTCCACTTT
TRBV5-1	TRBD1	TRBJ2-7	once	CASSSDRDSSYEQYF	TGCGCCAGCAGCTCCGATAGGGACAGCTCTTACGAGCAGTACTTC
TRBV3-1	TRBD2	TRBJ2-1	few	CASSQSRSGGSGNEQFF	TGTGCCAGCAGCCAGTCCCGCTCGGGGGGATCTGGCAATGAGCAGTTCTTC
TRBV29-1	.	TRBJ2-1	.	CSGGTGLSYNEQFF	TGCAGCGGCGGGACTGGCCTGTCCTACAATGAGCAGTTCTTC
TRBV20-1	.	TRBJ2-1	many	CSARDFRYHEQFF	TGCAGTGCTAGAGATTTCCGGTATCATGAGCAGTTCTTC
TRBV20-1	.	TRBJ2-7	many	CSAGRSGTYEQYF	TGCAGTGCCGGCAGGTCTGGTACCTACGAGCAGTACTTC
TRBV7-9	.	TRBJ1-6	many	CASSFLKPPYNSPLHF	TGTGCCAGCAGCTTCCTCAAACCCCCCTATAATTCACCCCTCCACTTT
TRBV19	TRBD1	TRBJ1-5	few	CASQQGAHQPQHF	TGTGCCAGCCAACAGGGGGCCCATCAGCCCCAGCATTTT